Shown below are 29 T cell receptor beta chains from a single sample sequenced in a study of radiotherapy plus CTLA-4 blockade in lung cancer. The repertoire was sequenced with immunoSEQ multiplex PCR; TCRdb's copy has only in-frame clones and lacks some. The table lists tens of thousands of clones, about 78% of them singletons. Sequencing was performed on peripheral blood, taken from a patient treated with radiotherapy plus ipilimumab. Source of these receptors: a human donor with non-small cell lung cancer who had a partial response to radiotherapy plus ipilimumab. Some clones in this sample may be carry-over from other donors' samples.

The chain couples TRBV27 to TRBJ2-1; 11 nucleotides align to TRBD2. This CDR3 contains 15 residues. The V segment lost 4 bases and the J segment 8 bases; nucleotides outside the gene matches: 7. CDR1 is MNHEY, CDR2 SMNVEV, per germline (reference sequence). CDR3 loop: CASSWVAGGPYEQFF. The CDR3 DNA sequence: TGTGCCAGCAGTTGGGTAGCGGGAGGGCCTTATGAGCAGTTCTTC.

The chain combines TRBV29-1 with TRBJ2-1, with TRBD2 as a possible D gene (6 bases). Trimming removed 4 bases from V and 0 bases from J, with 10 bases in between. Germline values: CDR1 SQVTM, CDR2 ANQGSEA. The CDR3 length is 14 residues. CDR3: CSVVGGASYNEQFF. The CDR3 bases are TGCAGCGTTGTAGGCGGGGCCTCCTACAATGAGCAGTTCTTC.

The CDR3 sequence: CASRGQGVSEAFF. CDR3 nucleotide sequence: TGTGCCAGTAGAGGACAGGGTGTCTCTGAAGCTTTCTTT. The V and J genes are TRBV19 and TRBJ1-1; 8 bases agree with TRBD1. CDR3 length: 13 residues. CDR1 is LNHDA and CDR2 is SQIVND in the germline V gene (reference sequence). With 6 bases clipped from V and 6 bases from J, the junction kept 6 bases outside the gene matches.

This clone was counted only a few times. The gene calls are TRBV10-1 and TRBJ1-1, with TRBD1 matching over 7 bases. This CDR3 is 14 amino acids long. Germline V CDR1 and CDR2: WNHNN, SYGVQD (reference sequence). Trimming cost V 4 bases and J 8 bases; bases outside gene matches: 10. The chain's CDR3 is CASSANRGSTEAFF. In nucleotides, the CDR3 is TGCGCCAGCAGTGCCAACAGGGGTAGTACCGAAGCTTTCTTT.

The chain joins TRBV19 to TRBJ2-1, with 9 bases fitting TRBD2. The length of the CDR3 is 15 residues. In germline, CDR1 is LNHDA, CDR2 SQIVND (reference sequence). The J segment lost 8 bases and the V segment lost 3 bases, leaving 8 bases of the junction unmatched. Here the CDR3 reads CASSIRAGGFDEQFF. The CDR3 coding sequence is TGTGCCAGTAGTATTCGAGCGGGAGGTTTCGATGAGCAGTTCTTC.

The chain carries TRBV5-1 and TRBJ1-3; TRBD1 matches at 7 bases. This CDR3 is built from 16 residues. After removal of 0 bases from V and 0 bases from J, the junction contained 3 bases not matched to a gene. Germline V lookup: CDR1 SGHRS, CDR2 YFSETQ. The CDR3 DNA is TGCGCCAGCAGCTTGGGGGACAGAGGCTCTGGAAACACCATATATTTT. Translated: CASSLGDRGSGNTIYF.

The chain carries TRBV2 and TRBJ1-2, with 9 nucleotides matching TRBD1. Trimming at V came to 8 bases and at J to 7 bases, leaving 11 bases not matched to a gene. The V gene's germline CDR1 is SNHLY and CDR2 FYNNEI. This CDR3 is 14 amino acids long. CDR3 sequence: CASLIRDRATGYTF. DNA for the CDR3: TGTGCCAGCCTCATCCGGGACAGGGCCACTGGCTACACCTTC.

The chain combines TRBV19 with TRBJ1-1; D gene ambiguous. V was clipped by 4 bases and J by 1 base, with 13 bases between them. This CDR3 contains 15 residues. The V gene's germline CDR1 is LNHDA and CDR2 SQIVND (reference sequence). The CDR3 DNA reads as TGTGCCAGTAGTACCCAAGCCAGGCAGAACACTGAAGCTTTCTTT. Residues: CASSTQARQNTEAFF.

Concerning this clone itself: Distinct nucleotide sequences in the sample also encode this CDR3. The V gene is TRBV15, the J gene TRBJ1-2; 7 bases are shared with TRBD1. Germline CDR1 and CDR2: LNHNV and YYDKDF (reference sequence). The CDR3 covers 13 residues. After removal of 3 bases from V and 3 bases from J, the junction contained 1 base not matched to a gene. In DNA, the CDR3 is TGTGCCACCAGCAGGGGGACAGACTATGGCTACACCTTC. Translating gives CATSRGTDYGYTF.

The chain links TRBV29-1 to TRBJ2-5, with 8 positions matching TRBD1. CDR1 SQVTM and CDR2 ANQGSEA come from the germline V gene. Trimming removed 7 bases from V and 6 bases from J; junction bases left unmatched: 10. The CDR3 is 13 residues long. The CDR3 reads CSATGVSGQTQYF. DNA for the CDR3: TGCAGCGCGACAGGGGTTTCTGGGCAGACCCAGTACTTC. The full variable domain, completed using reference TRBV29-1 and TRBJ2-5, is SAVISQKPSRDICQRGTSLTIQCQVDSQVTMMFWYRQQPGQSLTLIATANQGSEATYESGFVIDKFPISRPNLTFSTLTVSNMSPEDSSIYLCSATGVSGQTQYFGPGTRLLVL.

CDR3 sequence: CASSLFGQGETQYF. CDR3 coding DNA: TGTGCCAGCAGCTTATTCGGACAGGGGGAGACCCAGTACTTC. The chain joins TRBV7-6 to TRBJ2-5; 9 bases are a match to TRBD1. V was clipped by 2 bases and J by 5 bases; unmatched bases: 3. Germline CDR1 is SGHVS and CDR2 is FNYEAQ. This CDR3 has 14 residues.

Written as DNA, the CDR3 is TGTGCCAGCAGCCCCCTTGGACAGGGGGCAGGGGAGACCCAGTACTTC. Translating gives CASSPLGQGAGETQYF. V is TRBV28 and J is TRBJ2-5; 11 bases map to TRBD1. V lost 6 bases, J lost 5 bases, and 11 bases stayed unmatched. CDR1 is MDHEN, CDR2 SYDVKM, per germline. The CDR3 runs 16 residues.

The chain recombines TRBV6-5 with TRBJ2-4; 8 positions agree with TRBD1. CDR3 length: 14 amino acids. Germline V CDR1 and CDR2: MNHEY, SVGAGI. Losses at the gene ends were 8 bases for V and 4 bases for J; bases not matched to a gene: 7. CDR3 loop: CASGQGEVKNIQYF. The CDR3 DNA reads TGTGCCAGCGGACAGGGAGAGGTGAAAAACATTCAGTACTTC.

V is TRBV19 and J is TRBJ2-1, with 9 bases aligning to TRBD1. CDR1 is LNHDA and CDR2 is SQIVND in the germline V gene (reference sequence). After removal of 8 bases from V and 0 bases from J, the junction contained 8 bases not matched to a gene. The CDR3 is 16 residues long. CDR3 coding DNA: TGTGCCAGTGCCCGGACAGGGGAAAACTCCTACAATGAGCAGTTCTTC. Residues: CASARTGENSYNEQFF.

The chain links TRBV19 to TRBJ1-6, with D maybe TRBD1 (6 bases). The V end lost 5 bases, the J end lost 8 bases, and 10 bases lay between the germline ends. The germline CDR1 and CDR2 sequences are LNHDA and SQIVND (reference sequence). CDR3 length: 13 residues. CDR3 bases: TGTGCCAGTAGTCTACAGGGAGATTCACCCCTCCACTTT. It yields the protein CASSLQGDSPLHF.

The chain recombines TRBV5-4 with TRBJ1-5; D is undetermined. The CDR3 runs to 13 residues. Trimming took off 4 bases at V and 7 bases at J, with 12 bases between the two ends. Germline CDR1 and CDR2: SGHNT and YYREEE (reference sequence). For the CDR3, the DNA is TGTGCCAGCAGCCCATTGCCGGGACAGCCCCAGCATTTT. It specifies CASSPLPGQPQHF.

This clone was observed once. The rearrangement links TRBV28 to TRBJ2-7; D call uncertain. The germline V gene encodes CDR1 MDHEN and CDR2 SYDVKM. The CDR3 totals 14 residues. V gave up 3 bases and J gave up 0 bases, with 9 bases separating them. CDR3 in amino acids: CASSLWQTSYEQYF. DNA for the CDR3: TGTGCCAGCAGTTTGTGGCAAACCTCCTACGAGCAGTACTTC.

The chain carries TRBV4-1 and TRBJ2-7; the D gene is possibly TRBD2 (5 bases). This CDR3 spans 12 amino acids. The germline CDR1 and CDR2 sequences are MGHRA and YSYEKL. V lost 0 bases to trimming and J lost 7 bases, with 7 bases between them. Written as DNA, the CDR3 is TGCGCCAGCAGCCAAGACCCGGGGGAGCAGTACTTC. Its protein product is CASSQDPGEQYF.

The chain has TRBV6-5 and TRBJ1-6; D gene uncertain. Per the germline V gene, CDR1 is MNHEY and CDR2 is SVGAGI. The CDR3 spans 15 residues. V was trimmed by 5 bases and J by 0 bases, leaving 8 bases between them. In DNA, the CDR3 is TGTGCCAGCAGTATTGTCAGCTCCTATAATTCACCCCTCCACTTT. Protein sequence: CASSIVSSYNSPLHF.

The chain couples TRBV4-2 to TRBJ2-3; TRBD2 agrees at 13 bases. Germline CDR1 LGHNA, CDR2 YNFKEQ. The V gene end was trimmed by 5 bases and the J gene end by 4 bases; junction bases not matched to a gene: 3. This CDR3 region has 15 residues. The CDR3 DNA is TGTGCCAGCAGCGGACTAGCGGGGGAAGCAGATACGCAGTATTTT. Encoded protein: CASSGLAGEADTQYF.

The chain has TRBV27 and TRBJ2-1; D may be TRBD1 (6 bases). The CDR3 is 13 residues long. Germline V gene sequence: CDR1 MNHEY, CDR2 SMNVEV (reference sequence). V lost 9 bases and J lost 4, with 13 bases in between. This chain's CDR3 is CASSRDKYNEQFF. The CDR3 bases are TGTGCCAGTAGTCGGGACAAATACAATGAGCAGTTCTTC.

This chain joins TRBV7-6 and TRBJ2-5; D may be TRBD2 (6 bases). The better agreement between TRBJ2-7 and the DNA end casts doubt on the J call. This CDR3 has 14 amino acids. In germline, CDR1 is SGHVS, CDR2 FNYEAQ. As DNA, the CDR3 is TGTGCCAGCAGCCAAGCGGGCGGCTCCTACGAGCAGTACTTC. Translating gives CASSQAGGSYEQYF.

This CDR3 reads CASSSQGGLVSYEQYF. CDR3 sequence (DNA): TGTGCCAGTAGTTCCCAGGGAGGGCTCGTCTCCTACGAGCAGTACTTC. The rearrangement uses TRBV19 and TRBJ2-7; 7 bases are shared with TRBD2. V was pared by 5 bases and J by 0 bases, with 10 bases of the junction left unmatched. Per germline, CDR1 LNHDA and CDR2 SQIVND (reference sequence). CDR3 length equals 16 residues.

The rearrangement links TRBV9 to TRBJ2-5; no clear D. CDR3 length: 16 amino acids. Germline V gives CDR1 SGDLS, CDR2 YYNGEE. V shed 7 bases and J shed 1 base, with 20 bases lying between them. CDR3 sequence (DNA): TGTGCCAGCGCTCTCAAGCAGGCGCAGTTCCAAGAGACCCAGTACTTC. This encodes CASALKQAQFQETQYF.

At least ten counts were recorded for this clone. The rearrangement joins TRBV4-1 to TRBJ1-3; TRBD1 is a possible D gene (5 bases). In germline, CDR1 is MGHRA, CDR2 YSYEKL. The V and J ends lost 5 bases and 7 bases respectively, with 21 bases between them. The CDR3 runs to 16 residues. The CDR3 DNA sequence: TGCGCCAGCAGCGCCCCCAGGTCGCGGGGCCAGAACACCATATATTTT. This translates into CASSAPRSRGQNTIYF.

This chain joins TRBV18 and TRBJ2-2; 8 nucleotides line up with TRBD1. Germline V lookup: CDR1 KGHSH, CDR2 LQKENI. The CDR3 has 19 amino acids. The V segment lost 6 bases and the J segment 7 bases; nucleotides outside the gene matches: 22. The CDR3 bases are TGTGCCAGCTCTCTCACAACTCTACTCAGGACAGGGTACAGCGGGGAGCTGTTTTTT. As protein: CASSLTTLLRTGYSGELFF. The full variable domain, in which reference TRBV18 and TRBJ2-2 provide the parts outside the CDR3, is NAGVMQNPRHLVRRRGQEARLRCSPMKGHSHVYWYRQLPEEGLKFMVYLQKENIIDESGMPKERFSAEFPKEGPSILRIQQVVRGDSAAYFCASSLTTLLRTGYSGELFFGEGSRLTVL.

This clone has just a few counts. CDR3 residues: CATTDRENEKLFF. In DNA form, the CDR3 reads TGTGCCACCACCGACAGGGAGAATGAAAAACTGTTTTTT. The chain employs TRBV2 and TRBJ1-4, with TRBD1 matching over 7 bases. This CDR3 contains 13 residues. Germline V gene sequence: CDR1 SNHLY, CDR2 FYNNEI. The junction had 7 bases not matched to a gene; V was cut back by 10 bases and J by 5 bases.

V usage is TRBV4-3 and J usage is TRBJ2-7, with 7 bases that match TRBD1. The CDR3 consists of 15 residues. Germline V gene data show CDR1 as LGHNA and CDR2 as YSLEER. V dropped 1 base and J dropped 2; count of bases not matched to a gene: 5. This chain's CDR3 is CASSQGSGGPYEQYF. Written as DNA, the CDR3 is TGCGCCAGCAGCCAAGGGTCAGGGGGACCCTACGAGCAGTACTTC.

The rearrangement joins TRBV7-8 to TRBJ2-7; D call uncertain. V was clipped by 5 bases and J by 2 bases, with 7 bases between them. The CDR3 extends over 12 amino acids. Germline V gives CDR1 SGHVS, CDR2 FQNEAQ. CDR3 DNA: TGTGCCAGCAGCCTAACCACCTACGAGCAGTACTTC. It codes for CASSLTTYEQYF.